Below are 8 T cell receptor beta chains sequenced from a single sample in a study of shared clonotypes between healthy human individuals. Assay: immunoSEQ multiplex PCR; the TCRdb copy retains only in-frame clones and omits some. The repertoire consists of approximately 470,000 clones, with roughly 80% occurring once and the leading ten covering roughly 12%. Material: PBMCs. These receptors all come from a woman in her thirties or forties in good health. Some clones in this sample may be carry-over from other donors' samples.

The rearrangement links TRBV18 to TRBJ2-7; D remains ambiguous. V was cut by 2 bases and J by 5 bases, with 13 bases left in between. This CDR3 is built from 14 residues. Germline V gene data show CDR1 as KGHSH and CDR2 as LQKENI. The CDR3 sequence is CASSPTWGSNEQYF. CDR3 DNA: TGTGCCAGCTCACCAACTTGGGGTTCCAACGAGCAGTACTTC.

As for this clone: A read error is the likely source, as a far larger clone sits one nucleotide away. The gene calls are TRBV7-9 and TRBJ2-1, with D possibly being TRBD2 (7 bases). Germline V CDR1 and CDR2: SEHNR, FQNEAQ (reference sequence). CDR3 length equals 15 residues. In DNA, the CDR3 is TGTGCCAGCACCCTAGGGGGGGGCACAAGGCATCCAGTACTCTTC. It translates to CASTLGGGTRHPVLF.

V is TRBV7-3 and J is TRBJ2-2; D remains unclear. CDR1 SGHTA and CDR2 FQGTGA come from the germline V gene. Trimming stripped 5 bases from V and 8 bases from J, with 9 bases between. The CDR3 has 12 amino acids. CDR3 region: CASSQRLGELFF. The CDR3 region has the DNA TGTGCCAGCAGCCAAAGGCTGGGGGAGCTGTTTTTT.

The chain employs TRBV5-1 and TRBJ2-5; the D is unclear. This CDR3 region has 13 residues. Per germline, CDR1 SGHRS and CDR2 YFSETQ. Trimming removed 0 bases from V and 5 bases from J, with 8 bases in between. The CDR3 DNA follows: TGCGCCAGCAGCTTGGAGGGTTGGGAGACCCAGTACTTC. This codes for CASSLEGWETQYF.

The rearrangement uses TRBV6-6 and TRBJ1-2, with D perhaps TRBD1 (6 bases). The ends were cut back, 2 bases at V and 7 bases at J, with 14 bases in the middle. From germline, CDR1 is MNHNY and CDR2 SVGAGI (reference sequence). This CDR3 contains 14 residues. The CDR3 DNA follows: TGTGCCAGCAGTTACGATGGGGGCCGGGGTGGCTACACCTTC. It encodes CASSYDGGRGGYTF.

The CDR3 DNA sequence: TGTGCCAGCAGTCCCGGGACCTCCTACGAGCAGTACTTC. Its protein product is CASSPGTSYEQYF. The rearrangement joins TRBV28 to TRBJ2-7, with D perhaps TRBD1 or TRBD2 (5 bases each). The CDR3 contains 13 residues. Germline loops: CDR1 MDHEN, CDR2 SYDVKM. Trimming removed 5 bases from V and 0 bases from J, with 8 bases in between.

The CDR3 nucleotides read TGTGCCATCAGTATGACTGCAACATCCTACGAGCAGTACTTC. Translation gives CAISMTATSYEQYF. This chain uses TRBV10-3 with TRBJ2-7; no firm D call. The CDR3 extends over 14 amino acids. The V end was cut by 5 bases, the J end by 1 base, with 12 bases between. The germline gives CDR1 ENHRY, CDR2 SYGVKD.

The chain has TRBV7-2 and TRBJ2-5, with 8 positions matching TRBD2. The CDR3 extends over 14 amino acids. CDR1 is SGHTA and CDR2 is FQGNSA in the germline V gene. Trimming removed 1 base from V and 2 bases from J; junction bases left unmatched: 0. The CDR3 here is CASSLGGRQETQYF. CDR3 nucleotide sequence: TGTGCCAGCAGCTTAGGCGGGAGGCAAGAGACCCAGTACTTC.